Below, one TCR beta chain is given with its context. This entry is derived from a study of T cell changes during pregnancy in multiple sclerosis. Only in-frame clones appear in the TCRdb table, and some are missing; sequencing was by immunoSEQ multiplex PCR. The table has tens of thousands of clones, about 90% seen once. V shed 6 bases and J 8 bases; nucleotides not matched to a gene: 4. Germline CDR1 KGHSH, CDR2 LQKENI. CDR3 length: 13 residues. The receptor was derived from a female donor in good health, enrolled as a control in a pregnancy study. The V gene is TRBV18, the J gene TRBJ2-1; 10 bases are a match to TRBD2. This material consisted of peripheral blood, taken in the second trimester of pregnancy. The CDR3 here is CASSEREGYEQFF. The CDR3 DNA follows: TGTGCCAGCTCGGAGCGGGAGGGTTATGAGCAGTTCTTC.